These T cell receptor beta chains were read from a single sample in a study of CD49a tissue-resident CD8 T cells in human skin. TCRdb's copy holds only in-frame clones and misses some; the assay was immunoSEQ multiplex PCR. The data contain 1,300 to 1,500 clones, 55% to 75% of them singletons. The sequencing input was CLA- CD8+ effector memory T cells sorted from blood. These receptors were collected from a human donor in good health. CDR3s include the opening cysteine and the closing phenylalanine or tryptophan. The D gene is left open where the match is weak. Where a row states a size, it is once, few, many or the class of an expanded clone; other rows omit it.

CDR3 length: 12
D gene: TRBD1
clone size: -
J gene: TRBJ1-2
V gene: TRBV29-1
CDR3 protein: CSVGQGLNGYTF
CDR3 DNA: TGCAGCGTGGGACAGGGGCTCAATGGCTACACCTTC

CDR3 length: 15
D gene: -
clone size: -
J gene: TRBJ2-1
V gene: TRBV6-1
CDR3 protein: CASSEQGGGVNEQFF
CDR3 DNA: TGTGCCAGCAGTGAACAGGGTGGCGGGGTAAATGAGCAGTTCTTC

CDR3 length: 15
D gene: -
clone size: -
J gene: TRBJ2-3
V gene: TRBV6-4
CDR3 protein: CASSVTFEGTDTQYF
CDR3 DNA: TGTGCCAGCAGTGTCACTTTTGAGGGCACAGATACGCAGTATTTT

CDR3 length: 15
D gene: -
clone size: once
J gene: TRBJ2-6
V gene: TRBV6-1
CDR3 protein: CASTQGGTGANVLTF
CDR3 DNA: TGTGCCAGCACCCAAGGGGGTACAGGGGCCAACGTCCTGACTTTC

CDR3 length: 16
D gene: -
clone size: once
J gene: TRBJ2-5
V gene: TRBV6-1
CDR3 protein: CASSEAPEGGGETQYF
CDR3 DNA: TGTGCCAGCAGTGAAGCGCCGGAGGGAGGTGGGGAGACCCAGTACTTC

CDR3 length: 14
D gene: TRBD1
clone size: -
J gene: TRBJ2-2
V gene: TRBV6-4
CDR3 protein: CASGDRGDTGELFF
CDR3 DNA: TGTGCCAGCGGGGACAGGGGGGACACCGGGGAGCTGTTTTTT

CDR3 length: 15
D gene: TRBD1
clone size: -
J gene: TRBJ2-3
V gene: TRBV28
CDR3 protein: CASSNGQGEVDTQYF
CDR3 DNA: TGTGCCAGCAGCAACGGACAGGGGGAAGTAGATACGCAGTATTTT

CDR3 length: 15
D gene: TRBD1
clone size: -
J gene: TRBJ1-4
V gene: TRBV15
CDR3 protein: CATAIGTGGNEKLFF
CDR3 DNA: TGTGCCACCGCAATCGGGACAGGGGGTAATGAAAAACTGTTTTTT

CDR3 length: 14
D gene: -
clone size: -
J gene: TRBJ1-3
V gene: TRBV5-5
CDR3 protein: CASSHLASGNTIYF
CDR3 DNA: TGTGCCAGCAGCCATCTAGCCTCTGGAAACACCATATATTTT

CDR3 length: 14
D gene: -
clone size: -
J gene: TRBJ2-2
V gene: TRBV6-1
CDR3 protein: CASSDAFETGELFF
CDR3 DNA: TGTGCCAGCAGTGACGCTTTTGAGACCGGGGAGCTGTTTTTT

CDR3 length: 18
D gene: TRBD1
clone size: -
J gene: TRBJ2-6
V gene: TRBV28
CDR3 protein: CASSPPGQGYSGANVLTF
CDR3 DNA: TGTGCCAGCAGTCCTCCGGGACAGGGATATTCTGGGGCCAACGTCCTGACTTTC

CDR3 length: 12
D gene: -
clone size: -
J gene: TRBJ2-1
V gene: TRBV7-9
CDR3 protein: CASTREHPEQFF
CDR3 DNA: TGTGCCAGCACCCGGGAGCATCCGGAGCAGTTCTTC

CDR3 length: 16
D gene: TRBD2
clone size: -
J gene: TRBJ2-1
V gene: TRBV6-4
CDR3 protein: CASSDSERGTYNEQFF
CDR3 DNA: TGTGCCAGCAGTGACTCGGAGCGGGGGACCTACAATGAGCAGTTCTTC

CDR3 length: 16
D gene: TRBD1
clone size: -
J gene: TRBJ2-1
V gene: TRBV5-1
CDR3 protein: CASSLPGGAEYNEQFF
CDR3 DNA: TGCGCCAGCAGCTTGCCAGGGGGCGCGGAATACAATGAGCAGTTCTTC

CDR3 length: 15
D gene: -
clone size: few
J gene: TRBJ2-2
V gene: TRBV30
CDR3 protein: CAWSVPSVDTGELFF
CDR3 DNA: TGTGCCTGGAGTGTACCTAGCGTCGACACCGGGGAGCTGTTTTTT

CDR3 length: 15
D gene: TRBD1
clone size: few
J gene: TRBJ2-3
V gene: TRBV6-1
CDR3 protein: CASSDGQGASDTQYF
CDR3 DNA: TGTGCCAGCAGTGACGGACAGGGGGCATCCGATACGCAGTATTTT

CDR3 length: 14
D gene: -
clone size: few
J gene: TRBJ2-3
V gene: TRBV6-4
CDR3 protein: CASSERGSTDTQYF
CDR3 DNA: TGTGCCAGCAGTGAGCGCGGGAGCACAGATACGCAGTATTTT

CDR3 length: 15
D gene: TRBD1
clone size: few
J gene: TRBJ2-2
V gene: TRBV6-4
CDR3 protein: CASSDGTGGTGELFF
CDR3 DNA: TGTGCCAGCAGTGACGGGACAGGGGGCACCGGGGAGCTGTTTTTT

CDR3 length: 16
D gene: TRBD1
clone size: -
J gene: TRBJ1-2
V gene: TRBV30
CDR3 protein: CAWSTMKMTGLDGYTF
CDR3 DNA: TGTGCCTGGAGCACGATGAAAATGACAGGGCTCGATGGCTACACCTTC

CDR3 length: 15
D gene: TRBD1
clone size: few
J gene: TRBJ1-2
V gene: TRBV6-4
CDR3 protein: CASSDGGQESDGYTF
CDR3 DNA: TGTGCCAGCAGTGACGGAGGACAGGAGTCTGATGGCTACACCTTC

CDR3 length: 14
D gene: -
clone size: -
J gene: TRBJ1-1
V gene: TRBV6-1
CDR3 protein: CASSEVEGDIEAFF
CDR3 DNA: TGTGCCAGCAGTGAAGTTGAGGGGGACATAGAAGCTTTCTTT

CDR3 length: 14
D gene: TRBD1
clone size: few
J gene: TRBJ1-5
V gene: TRBV6-4
CDR3 protein: CASSDSGGGQPQHF
CDR3 DNA: TGTGCCAGCAGTGACTCAGGGGGCGGGCAGCCCCAGCATTTT

CDR3 length: 15
D gene: -
clone size: -
J gene: TRBJ2-3
V gene: TRBV15
CDR3 protein: CATSESGLPTDTQYF
CDR3 DNA: TGTGCCACCAGCGAATCGGGACTCCCCACAGATACGCAGTATTTT

CDR3 length: 15
D gene: -
clone size: -
J gene: TRBJ2-2
V gene: TRBV10-3
CDR3 protein: CAISENRADAGELFF
CDR3 DNA: TGTGCCATCAGTGAGAACAGGGCGGACGCCGGGGAGCTGTTTTTT

CDR3 length: 15
D gene: -
clone size: -
J gene: TRBJ2-7
V gene: TRBV6-5
CDR3 protein: CASSPLGDNSYEQYF
CDR3 DNA: TGTGCCAGCAGTCCTTTGGGGGACAACTCCTACGAGCAGTACTTC

CDR3 length: 15
D gene: TRBD1
clone size: -
J gene: TRBJ1-1
V gene: TRBV27
CDR3 protein: CASSLRGTGTTEAFF
CDR3 DNA: TGTGCCAGCAGTTTAAGGGGGACAGGGACCACTGAAGCTTTCTTT

CDR3 length: 16
D gene: TRBD1
clone size: -
J gene: TRBJ1-4
V gene: TRBV28
CDR3 protein: CASSKRPGQGREKLFF
CDR3 DNA: TGTGCCAGCAGCAAGCGTCCGGGACAGGGACGTGAAAAACTGTTTTTT

CDR3 length: 15
D gene: TRBD1
clone size: large
J gene: TRBJ2-7
V gene: TRBV6-1
CDR3 protein: CASSEKGAGGYEQYF
CDR3 DNA: TGTGCCAGCAGTGAAAAGGGGGCAGGGGGCTACGAGCAGTACTTC

CDR3 length: 15
D gene: TRBD2
clone size: -
J gene: TRBJ2-5
V gene: TRBV19
CDR3 protein: CASSVSGSRQETQYF
CDR3 DNA: TGTGCCAGTAGTGTAAGCGGGAGTAGGCAAGAGACCCAGTACTTC

CDR3 length: 15
D gene: TRBD2
clone size: -
J gene: TRBJ2-7
V gene: TRBV13
CDR3 protein: CASSRGLAGAYEQYF
CDR3 DNA: TGTGCCAGCAGCCGAGGACTAGCGGGAGCCTACGAGCAGTACTTC

CDR3 length: 16
D gene: TRBD2
clone size: medium-sized
J gene: TRBJ2-6
V gene: TRBV2
CDR3 protein: CASSEAGGSGANVLTF
CDR3 DNA: TGTGCCAGCAGTGAAGCCGGGGGGTCTGGGGCCAACGTCCTGACTTTC

CDR3 length: 16
D gene: TRBD2
clone size: -
J gene: TRBJ2-1
V gene: TRBV25-1
CDR3 protein: CASSPPSGRPDNEQFF
CDR3 DNA: TGTGCCAGCAGTCCACCTAGCGGGAGGCCCGACAATGAGCAGTTCTTC

CDR3 length: 14
D gene: -
clone size: -
J gene: TRBJ1-1
V gene: TRBV6-4
CDR3 protein: CASSDSTENTEAFF
CDR3 DNA: TGTGCCAGCAGTGACTCTACAGAGAACACTGAAGCTTTCTTT

CDR3 length: 17
D gene: TRBD2
clone size: -
J gene: TRBJ2-3
V gene: TRBV6-1
CDR3 protein: CASSEGLAGGPTDTQYF
CDR3 DNA: TGTGCCAGCAGTGAGGGACTAGCGGGAGGGCCCACAGATACGCAGTATTTT

CDR3 length: 14
D gene: TRBD1
clone size: large
J gene: TRBJ2-7
V gene: TRBV6-1
CDR3 protein: CASRLQGEMGEQYF
CDR3 DNA: TGTGCCAGCAGGCTGCAGGGGGAAATGGGCGAGCAGTACTTC

CDR3 length: 15
D gene: TRBD2
clone size: few
J gene: TRBJ2-5
V gene: TRBV6-1
CDR3 protein: CASSEIGGDQETQYF
CDR3 DNA: TGTGCCAGCAGTGAAATTGGGGGGGACCAAGAGACCCAGTACTTC

CDR3 length: 13
D gene: -
clone size: -
J gene: TRBJ1-1
V gene: TRBV19
CDR3 protein: CASGLTLNTEAFF
CDR3 DNA: TGTGCCAGTGGGTTGACACTGAACACTGAAGCTTTCTTT

CDR3 length: 15
D gene: TRBD2
clone size: -
J gene: TRBJ2-7
V gene: TRBV6-1
CDR3 protein: CASSVDSGSSYEQYF
CDR3 DNA: TGTGCCAGCAGTGTCGATAGCGGGAGCTCCTACGAGCAGTACTTC

CDR3 length: 13
D gene: -
clone size: -
J gene: TRBJ1-3
V gene: TRBV15
CDR3 protein: CATSRVIQGPIYF
CDR3 DNA: TGTGCCACCAGCAGAGTTATACAGGGCCCCATATATTTT

CDR3 length: 15
D gene: -
clone size: -
J gene: TRBJ2-2
V gene: TRBV19
CDR3 protein: CASSPPVFGAGELFF
CDR3 DNA: TGTGCCAGTAGTCCTCCGGTATTCGGAGCCGGGGAGCTGTTTTTT

CDR3 length: 13
D gene: -
clone size: -
J gene: TRBJ1-5
V gene: TRBV10-3
CDR3 protein: CATRTVRNQPQHF
CDR3 DNA: TGTGCCACTAGGACAGTTCGCAATCAGCCCCAGCATTTT

CDR3 length: 14
D gene: -
clone size: few
J gene: TRBJ2-7
V gene: TRBV6-1
CDR3 protein: CASSEAAGPHEQYF
CDR3 DNA: TGTGCCAGCAGTGAAGCGGCAGGGCCCCACGAGCAGTACTTC

CDR3 length: 16
D gene: TRBD1
clone size: -
J gene: TRBJ2-5
V gene: TRBV28
CDR3 protein: CASSLYQGALKETQYF
CDR3 DNA: TGTGCCAGCAGTTTATACCAGGGGGCCCTAAAAGAGACCCAGTACTTC

CDR3 length: 15
D gene: TRBD2
clone size: -
J gene: TRBJ2-1
V gene: TRBV2
CDR3 protein: CASSVGLAGDNEQFF
CDR3 DNA: TGTGCCAGCAGTGTAGGACTAGCGGGAGACAATGAGCAGTTCTTC

CDR3 length: 16
D gene: TRBD2
clone size: -
J gene: TRBJ2-1
V gene: TRBV14
CDR3 protein: CASSLTGGGPYNEQFF
CDR3 DNA: TGTGCCAGCAGCCTTACGGGGGGAGGTCCCTACAATGAGCAGTTCTTC

CDR3 length: 12
D gene: TRBD1
clone size: -
J gene: TRBJ2-7
V gene: TRBV27
CDR3 protein: CASSSQGREQYF
CDR3 DNA: TGTGCCAGCAGTTCACAGGGGCGGGAGCAGTACTTC

CDR3 length: 14
D gene: TRBD1
clone size: large
J gene: TRBJ2-2
V gene: TRBV6-4
CDR3 protein: CASSSQGDTGELFF
CDR3 DNA: TGTGCCAGCAGTTCCCAGGGGGACACCGGGGAGCTGTTTTTT

CDR3 length: 15
D gene: TRBD1
clone size: -
J gene: TRBJ2-7
V gene: TRBV27
CDR3 protein: CASSGPGQGTYEQYF
CDR3 DNA: TGTGCCAGCAGTGGACCGGGACAGGGCACCTACGAGCAGTACTTC

CDR3 length: 14
D gene: -
clone size: -
J gene: TRBJ2-1
V gene: TRBV6-1
CDR3 protein: CASSEGYQGNEQFF
CDR3 DNA: TGTGCCAGCAGTGAGGGATATCAGGGGAATGAGCAGTTCTTC

CDR3 length: 15
D gene: TRBD2
clone size: -
J gene: TRBJ2-5
V gene: TRBV14
CDR3 protein: CASSRLREGGETQYF
CDR3 DNA: TGTGCCAGCAGCCGACTTCGGGAGGGCGGAGAGACCCAGTACTTC

CDR3 length: 15
D gene: TRBD2
clone size: once
J gene: TRBJ2-2
V gene: TRBV6-1
CDR3 protein: CASSPGGRHTGELFF
CDR3 DNA: TGTGCCAGCAGTCCCGGGGGGAGACACACCGGGGAGCTGTTTTTT

CDR3 length: 15
D gene: -
clone size: -
J gene: TRBJ1-3
V gene: TRBV29-1
CDR3 protein: CSVDLGRGSGNTIYF
CDR3 DNA: TGCAGCGTTGACCTCGGCAGAGGCTCTGGAAACACCATATATTTT

CDR3 length: 15
D gene: TRBD1
clone size: -
J gene: TRBJ2-5
V gene: TRBV6-1
CDR3 protein: CASSEGTGGVETQYF
CDR3 DNA: TGTGCCAGCAGTGAAGGGACAGGGGGTGTTGAGACCCAGTACTTC

CDR3 length: 13
D gene: TRBD1
clone size: -
J gene: TRBJ2-7
V gene: TRBV29-1
CDR3 protein: CSVARDRGDEQYF
CDR3 DNA: TGCAGCGTTGCCCGGGACAGGGGCGACGAGCAGTACTTC

CDR3 length: 17
D gene: -
clone size: -
J gene: TRBJ1-1
V gene: TRBV5-4
CDR3 protein: CASSPDRSLGMNTEAFF
CDR3 DNA: TGTGCCAGCAGCCCTGACAGGTCCCTCGGAATGAACACTGAAGCTTTCTTT

CDR3 length: 14
D gene: -
clone size: -
J gene: TRBJ1-5
V gene: TRBV2
CDR3 protein: CATPWRGSNQPQHF
CDR3 DNA: TGTGCCACCCCCTGGAGGGGAAGCAATCAGCCCCAGCATTTT

CDR3 length: 21
D gene: TRBD1
clone size: -
J gene: TRBJ1-5
V gene: TRBV2
CDR3 protein: CASSTTAMGQGKVGSNQPQHF
CDR3 DNA: TGTGCCAGCAGCACCACCGCGATGGGACAGGGGAAGGTGGGTAGCAATCAGCCCCAGCATTTT

CDR3 length: 15
D gene: TRBD1
clone size: -
J gene: TRBJ2-1
V gene: TRBV6-4
CDR3 protein: CASSSGTGPYNEQFF
CDR3 DNA: TGTGCCAGCAGTTCCGGGACAGGGCCCTACAATGAGCAGTTCTTC

CDR3 length: 14
D gene: -
clone size: -
J gene: TRBJ2-5
V gene: TRBV7-9
CDR3 protein: CASSLVGREETQYF
CDR3 DNA: TGTGCCAGCAGCTTAGTAGGCAGGGAAGAGACCCAGTACTTC